This T cell receptor beta chain appears in the sequencing data of a study of technical replicates of blood from several donors. The method was immunoSEQ multiplex PCR; TCRdb's version includes in-frame clones alone and lacks a portion of them. The top ten hold under 0.2% of the sample, which has over 65,000 clones, 95% to 98% seen once. The sequence was collected from a human donor in good health. Source material: T cells isolated from PBMCs.

The CDR3, as DNA: TGTGCCAGCAGCGTATCGGGACAGGGACCGAAATTCTTC. Its translation is CASSVSGQGPKFF. J is TRBJ2-1 and V is TRBV9; 9 bases are a match to TRBD1. The germline gives CDR1 SGDLS, CDR2 YYNGEE. This CDR3 comprises 13 residues. V shed 1 base, J shed 16 bases, and the junction held 9 bases outside the gene matches.